This T cell receptor (beta chain) is drawn from a study of CD8 T cells in Susac syndrome. Study-level results: By the study's own acknowledgment, its TCR sequencing and HLA analysis included relatively few individuals.

This CDR3 is built from 14 residues. Germline loops: CDR1 SGHNT, CDR2 YENEEA. V dropped 5 bases and J dropped 7; count of bases not matched to a gene: 11. This clonotype was recorded only once. Its target is unknown. The study sequenced TCR beta in blood CD8+ and CD4+ T cells. Reverse transcription of roughly 0.5 to 1 ug RNA was performed with random hexamers. By means of immunoSEQ multiplex PCR, TCR beta CDR3 spanning 54 Vbeta and 13 Jbeta underwent amplification. TCRdb re-called the immunoSEQ multiplex PCR reads with MiXCR, one entry per CDR3 protein. The sample holds under 200,000 distinct CDR3 sequences, around 94% seen once.

This TCR was sampled from a human donor in good health. Sequenced material: CD4+ T cells from PBMCs. The V and J genes are TRBV11-3 and TRBJ2-7, with 7 bases identical to TRBD1. Here the CDR3 reads CASSPARQGGEQYF. CDR3 coding DNA: TGTGCCAGCAGCCCCGCGAGACAGGGTGGAGAGCAGTACTTC. The whole variable domain, filled in from reference TRBV11-3 and TRBJ2-7, reads EAGVVQSPRYKIIEKKQPVAFWCNPISGHNTLYWYLQNLGQGPELLIRYENEEAVDDSQLPKDRFSAERLKGVDSTLKIQPAELGDSAVYLCASSPARQGGEQYFGPGTRLTVT.